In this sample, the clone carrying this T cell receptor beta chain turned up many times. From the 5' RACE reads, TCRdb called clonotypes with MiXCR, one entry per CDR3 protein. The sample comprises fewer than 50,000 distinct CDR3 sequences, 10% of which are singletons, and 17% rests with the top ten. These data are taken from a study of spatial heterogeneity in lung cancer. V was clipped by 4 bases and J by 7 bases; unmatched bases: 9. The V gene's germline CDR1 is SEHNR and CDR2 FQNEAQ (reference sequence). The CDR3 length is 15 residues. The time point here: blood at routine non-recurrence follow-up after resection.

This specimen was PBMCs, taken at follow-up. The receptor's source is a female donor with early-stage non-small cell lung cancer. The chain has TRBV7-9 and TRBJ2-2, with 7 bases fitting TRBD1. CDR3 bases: TGTGCCAGCAGCTCAATACAGGGGACCAACGGGGAGCTGTTTTTT. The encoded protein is CASSSIQGTNGELFF.